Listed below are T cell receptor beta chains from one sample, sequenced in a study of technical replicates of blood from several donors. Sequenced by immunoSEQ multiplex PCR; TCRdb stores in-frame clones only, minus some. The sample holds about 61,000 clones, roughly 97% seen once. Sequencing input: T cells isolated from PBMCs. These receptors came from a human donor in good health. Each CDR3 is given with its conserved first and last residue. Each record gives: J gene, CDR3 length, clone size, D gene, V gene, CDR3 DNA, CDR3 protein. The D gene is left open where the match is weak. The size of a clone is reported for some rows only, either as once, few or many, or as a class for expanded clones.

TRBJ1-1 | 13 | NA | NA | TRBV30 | TGTGCCTGGGCCCAGGTGATGAACACTGAAGCTTTCTTT | CAWAQVMNTEAFF
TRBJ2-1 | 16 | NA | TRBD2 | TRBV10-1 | TGCGCCAGCAGTGAGTTAGGCGGGAGTGTTCCGTATGAGCAGTTCTTC | CASSELGGSVPYEQFF
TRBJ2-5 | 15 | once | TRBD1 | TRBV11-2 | TGTGCCAGCAGCTCAGGGGACAGGAACCAAGAGACCCAGTACTTC | CASSSGDRNQETQYF
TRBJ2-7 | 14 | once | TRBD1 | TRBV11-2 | TGTGCCAGCAGCCCCCTCGACAGGGTACTCGAGCAGTACTTC | CASSPLDRVLEQYF
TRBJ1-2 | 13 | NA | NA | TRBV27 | TGTGCCAGCAGTTGGGGCAGGGACTATGGCTACACCTTC | CASSWGRDYGYTF
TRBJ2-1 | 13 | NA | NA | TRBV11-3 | TGTGCCAGCAGCTTAGATCGGTCCGTGGAGCAGTTCTTC | CASSLDRSVEQFF
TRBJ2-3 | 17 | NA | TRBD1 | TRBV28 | TGTGCCAGCAGTTTAGGGATCGGGACAGGGGGCACAGATACGCAGTATTTT | CASSLGIGTGGTDTQYF
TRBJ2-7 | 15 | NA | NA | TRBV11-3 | TGTGCCAGCAGCACCAGTGCCGGGACAAATTACGAGCAGTACTTC | CASSTSAGTNYEQYF
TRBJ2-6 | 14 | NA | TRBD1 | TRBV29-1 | TGCAGCGTTATTACAGGGGCTGGGGCCAACGTCCTGACTTTC | CSVITGAGANVLTF
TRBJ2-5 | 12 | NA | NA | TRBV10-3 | TGTGCCATCAGTGAGTCCAGAGAGACCCAGTACTTC | CAISESRETQYF
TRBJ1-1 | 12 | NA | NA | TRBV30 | TGTGCCTGGAGTCCCACAGAGAGTGAAGCTTTCTTT | CAWSPTESEAFF
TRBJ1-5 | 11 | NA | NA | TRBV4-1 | TGCGCCAGCGGACAGAATCAGCCCCAGCATTTT | CASGQNQPQHF